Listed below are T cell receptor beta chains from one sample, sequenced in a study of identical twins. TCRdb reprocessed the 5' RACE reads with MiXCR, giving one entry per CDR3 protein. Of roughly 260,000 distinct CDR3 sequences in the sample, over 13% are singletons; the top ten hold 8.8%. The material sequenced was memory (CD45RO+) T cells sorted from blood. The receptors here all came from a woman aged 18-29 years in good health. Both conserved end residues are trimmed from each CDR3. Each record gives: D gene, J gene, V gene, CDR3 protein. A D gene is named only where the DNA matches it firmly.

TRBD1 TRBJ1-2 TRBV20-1 SAEPLDRPWGYT
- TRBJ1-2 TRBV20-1 SAQHGTYGYT
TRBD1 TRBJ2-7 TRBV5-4 ASSRGQGAIRRDEQY
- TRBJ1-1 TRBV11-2 ASSLGAGPNTEAF
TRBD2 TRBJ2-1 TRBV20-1 SASPSGGNNEQF
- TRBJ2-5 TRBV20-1 SASKGPQETQY
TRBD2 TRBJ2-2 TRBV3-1 ASNQPRTSITGELF
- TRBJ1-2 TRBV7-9 ASTLQGSPNYGYT
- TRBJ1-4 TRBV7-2 ASSLEPHEKLF
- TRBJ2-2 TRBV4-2 ASSQAWRNTGELF
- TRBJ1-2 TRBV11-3 ASSSGANGYT
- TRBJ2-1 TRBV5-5 ASSYRVYEQF
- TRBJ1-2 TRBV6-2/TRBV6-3 ASSSTYGYT
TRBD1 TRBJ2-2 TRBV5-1 ASSRTGDTGELF
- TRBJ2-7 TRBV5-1 ASSPDRMSGVQY
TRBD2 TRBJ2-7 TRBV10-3 AISERSPGGTYEQY
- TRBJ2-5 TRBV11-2 ASGERLQETQY
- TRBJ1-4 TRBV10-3 AIRANEKLF
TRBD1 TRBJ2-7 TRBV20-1 SARDQGDRYEQY
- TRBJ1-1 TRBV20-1 SASRTLRREAF
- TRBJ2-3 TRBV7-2 ASSGRTQDLTDTQY
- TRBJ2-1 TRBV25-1 ASRVVGSSYNEQF
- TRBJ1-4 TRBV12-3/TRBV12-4 ASSLADNEKLF
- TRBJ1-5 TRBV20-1 SARGGVRNQPQH
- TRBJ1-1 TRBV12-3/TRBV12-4 ASTVGHLNTEAF
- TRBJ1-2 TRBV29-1 SAAGRDYGYT
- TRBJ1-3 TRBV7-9 ASSLSVGNTIY
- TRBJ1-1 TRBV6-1 ASSVHSGGVEAF
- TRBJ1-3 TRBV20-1 SARGGSSGNTIY
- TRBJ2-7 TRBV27 ASRAFGGHYEQY
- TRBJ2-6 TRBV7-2 ASSLGPSGANVLT
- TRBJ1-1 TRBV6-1 ASSGTASAEAF
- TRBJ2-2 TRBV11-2 ASSLLRGRGELF